One sample yielded the 13 T cell receptor beta chains listed below, sequenced in a study of T-cell reconstitution after alpha-beta-depleted transplantation in children. The TCRbeta library incorporated unique molecular identifiers. TCRdb passed the PCR reads through MiXCR, listing each CDR3 protein once. The sample shows over 200,000 distinct CDR3 sequences, around a sixth of them seen only once. The sequenced sample was PBMCs, mostly from graft donor cells, obtained 360 days after TCRalphabeta/CD19-depleted stem cell transplant. The receptors were sampled from a male patient between 2 and 15 years old who had a stem cell transplant for acute lymphoblastic leukemia, so the T cells may come from the graft donor.

The chain joins TRBV12-3 or TRBV12-4 to TRBJ2-6; D possibly uses TRBD1 or TRBD2 (5 bases each). Trimming removed 4 bases from V and 1 base from J, with 11 bases in between. The CDR3 covers 16 residues. CDR3 in amino acids: CASSWDGDSGANVLTF. In DNA, the CDR3 is TGTGCCAGCAGTTGGGACGGTGATTCTGGGGCCAACGTCCTGACTTTC.

The genes are TRBV7-2 and TRBJ2-1; D is uncertain. V lost 1 base, J lost 7 bases, and 11 bases lay in between. This CDR3 is built from 14 residues. Germline V gene lookup returns CDR1 SGHTA and CDR2 FQGNSA. This CDR3 reads CASSLVTPWNEQFF. Written as DNA, the CDR3 is TGTGCCAGCAGCTTAGTGACCCCGTGGAATGAGCAGTTCTTC.

This chain uses TRBV29-1 with TRBJ2-6; tentatively, D is TRBD1 (6 bases). Trimming pared 0 bases from V and 2 bases from J, leaving 11 bases between. The CDR3 is 16 residues long. The germline V gene encodes CDR1 SQVTM and CDR2 ANQGSEA. CDR3 DNA sequence: TGCAGCGTTGAAGAAAGGGGGAGAGCTGGGGCCAACGTCCTGACTTTC. It specifies CSVEERGRAGANVLTF.

A few counts support this clonotype. The chain employs TRBV12-3 or TRBV12-4 and TRBJ1-2; TRBD1 agrees at 11 bases. V lost 2 bases and J lost 7; bases outside the gene matches: 6. This CDR3 has 15 residues. As DNA, the CDR3 is TGTGCCAGCAGTTTAACCGGACAGGGGGCGGGTGGCTACACCTTC. It yields the protein CASSLTGQGAGGYTF.

This clonotype was seen more than once but under ten times. This chain links TRBV12-3 or TRBV12-4 with TRBJ2-5; D is perhaps TRBD1 (6 bases). CDR3 length: 15 amino acids. Deletions cut 5 bases from V and 5 bases from J, with 18 bases between. Written as DNA, the CDR3 is TGTGCCAGCAGTCCTAGGGACATCACGAGGGAGACCCAGTACTTC. This gives the protein CASSPRDITRETQYF.

The rearrangement joins TRBV29-1 to TRBJ2-2; 12 nucleotides line up with TRBD1. The V segment lost 4 bases and the J segment 4 bases; nucleotides outside the gene matches: 10. The CDR3 consists of 17 residues. Germline-derived CDR1 and CDR2 are SQVTM and ANQGSEA. CDR3 in amino acids: CSVVGQGAFVGTGELFF. The CDR3 region has the DNA TGCAGCGTTGTGGGACAGGGGGCGTTCGTTGGCACCGGGGAGCTGTTTTTT.

The chain carries TRBV12-3 or TRBV12-4 and TRBJ2-2, with 11 bases fitting TRBD1. V lost 5 bases and J lost 7; bases outside the gene matches: 3. There are 14 residues in the CDR3. Here the CDR3 reads CASSPGQGVGELFF. In nucleotides, the CDR3 is TGTGCCAGCAGTCCGGGACAGGGGGTCGGGGAGCTGTTTTTT.

This clonotype was observed at least ten times. The CDR3: CAISESGLAGGEQFF. The DNA for the CDR3 is TGTGCCATCAGTGAGTCGGGACTAGCGGGGGGAGAGCAGTTCTTC. The rearrangement links TRBV10-3 to TRBJ2-1; 15 nucleotides agree with TRBD2. This CDR3 has 15 amino acids. Trimming cost V 0 bases and J 10 bases; bases outside gene matches: 1. Per germline, CDR1 ENHRY and CDR2 SYGVKD.

This clonotype was picked up many times. The chain employs TRBV5-1 and TRBJ2-2; TRBD1 aligns across 9 bases. V gave up 3 bases and J gave up 2 bases; unmatched junction bases: 8. This CDR3 is 17 amino acids long. CDR1 and CDR2 (germline): SGHRS, YFSETQ. CDR3 loop: CASSSRDRAFNTGELFF. In nucleotides, the CDR3 is TGCGCCAGCAGCTCCCGGGACAGGGCTTTCAACACCGGGGAGCTGTTTTTT.

This clonotype occurred a few times. The chain joins TRBV27 to TRBJ2-2; D might be TRBD2 (6 bases). Germline values: CDR1 MNHEY, CDR2 SMNVEV (reference sequence). V was shortened by 4 bases and J by 4 bases, with 10 bases between the two germline ends. There are 14 residues in the CDR3. CDR3: CASSSGVGTGELFF. The CDR3 coding sequence is TGTGCCAGCAGTTCGGGGGTTGGCACCGGGGAGCTGTTTTTT.

This clonotype was observed a few times. The chain carries TRBV7-2 and TRBJ2-3; D unclear. There are 13 residues in the CDR3. Germline V gene data show CDR1 as SGHTA and CDR2 as FQGNSA. Trimming removed 3 bases at V and 3 bases at J, with 7 bases between. CDR3 sequence reads: CASSFLYTDTQYF. CDR3 coding DNA: TGTGCCAGCAGCTTCCTCTATACAGATACGCAGTATTTT. Combining the CDR3 with reference TRBV7-2 and TRBJ2-3 gives the whole variable domain GAGVSQSPSNKVTEKGKDVELRCDPISGHTALYWYRQSLGQGLEFLIYFQGNSAPDKSGLPSDRFSAERTGGSVSTLTIQRTQQEDSAVYLCASSFLYTDTQYFGPGTRLTVL.

About this clonotype itself: A much bigger clone sits one base away, suggesting this may be a read error. This CDR3 is CTSSFLDRLYGYTF. The CDR3, as DNA: TGTACCAGCAGTTTTCTGGACAGACTATATGGCTACACCTTC. J is TRBJ1-2 and V is TRBV2, with a possible D match to TRBD1 (6 bases). From germline, CDR1 is SNHLY and CDR2 FYNNEI. The CDR3 spans 14 residues. The full variable domain, in which reference TRBV2 and TRBJ1-2 provide the parts outside the CDR3, is EPEVTQTPSHQVTQMGQEVILRCVPISNHLYFYWYRQILGQKVEFLVSFYNNEISEKSEIFDDQFSVERPDGSNFTLKIRSTKLEDSAMYFCTSSFLDRLYGYTFGSGTRLTVV.

The V call is TRBV9, the J call TRBJ2-2; D remains ambiguous. The CDR3 contains 15 residues. The V gene lost 0 bases and the J gene lost 0 bases, with 6 bases spanning the gap. CDR1 SGDLS and CDR2 YYNGEE come from the germline V gene. This CDR3 reads CASSVVGPNTGELFF. CDR3 DNA: TGTGCCAGCAGCGTAGTCGGACCGAACACCGGGGAGCTGTTTTTT.